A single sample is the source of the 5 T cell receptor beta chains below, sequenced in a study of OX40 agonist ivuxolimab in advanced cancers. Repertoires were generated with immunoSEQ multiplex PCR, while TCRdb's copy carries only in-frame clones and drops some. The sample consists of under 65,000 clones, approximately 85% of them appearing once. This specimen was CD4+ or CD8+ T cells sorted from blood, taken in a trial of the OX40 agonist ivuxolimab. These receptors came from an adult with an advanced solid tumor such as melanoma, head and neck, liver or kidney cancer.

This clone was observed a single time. The DNA for the CDR3 is TGTGCCAGCTCACTCCTCACGGATACGCAGTATTTT. Translation gives CASSLLTDTQYF. This chain links TRBV18 with TRBJ2-3; D not certain. Germline assignment: CDR1 KGHSH and CDR2 LQKENI. The ends were cut back, 4 bases at V and 6 bases at J, with 8 bases in the middle. The CDR3 runs 12 residues.

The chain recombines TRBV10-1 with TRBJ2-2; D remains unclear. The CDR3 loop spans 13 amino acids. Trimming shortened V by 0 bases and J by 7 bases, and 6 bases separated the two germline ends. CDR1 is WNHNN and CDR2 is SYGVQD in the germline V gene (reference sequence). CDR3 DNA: TGCGCCAGCAGTGAGTCGAGGCGCGGGGAGCTGTTTTTT. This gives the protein CASSESRRGELFF.

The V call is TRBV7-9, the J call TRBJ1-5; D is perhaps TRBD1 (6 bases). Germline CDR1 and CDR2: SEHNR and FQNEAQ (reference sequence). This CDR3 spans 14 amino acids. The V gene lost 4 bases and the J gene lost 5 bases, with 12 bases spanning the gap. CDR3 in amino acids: CASSSRDTYQPQHF. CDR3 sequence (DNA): TGTGCCAGCAGCTCGCGGGACACTTATCAGCCCCAGCATTTT.

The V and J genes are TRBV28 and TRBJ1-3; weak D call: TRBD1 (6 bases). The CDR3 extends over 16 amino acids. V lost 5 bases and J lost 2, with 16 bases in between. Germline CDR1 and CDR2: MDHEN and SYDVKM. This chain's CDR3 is CASSPPGEGAGNTIYF. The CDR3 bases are TGTGCCAGCAGTCCCCCCGGGGAGGGGGCTGGAAACACCATATATTTT.

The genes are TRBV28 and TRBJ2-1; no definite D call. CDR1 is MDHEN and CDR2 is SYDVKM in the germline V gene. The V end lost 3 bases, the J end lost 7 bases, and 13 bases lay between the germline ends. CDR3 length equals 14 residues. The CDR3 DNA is TGTGCCAGCAGTTTTACTCCTCCAGATAATGAGCAGTTCTTC. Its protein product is CASSFTPPDNEQFF.